The rows below give T cell receptor beta chains drawn from one sample of a study of chemoradiotherapy in HPV16-positive cancers. Method: immunoSEQ multiplex PCR; TCRdb's copy keeps in-frame clones and lacks some. Counted here are 4,000 to 6,000 clones, around 79% occurring once; the ten biggest clones make up under 40%. Sampling was done from a patient who underwent chemoradiotherapy. Every receptor here comes from a human donor with HPV-associated anogenital cancer. The CDR3 runs from the conserved cysteine through the conserved F or W. The order of the fields is CDR3 DNA, CDR3 protein, D gene, V gene, clone size, J gene. D genes are given only for firm matches. Size tells how often a clone was seen (once, few, many) or the class of an expanded clone, and some rows leave it out.

DNA: TGTGCCAGCAGCCAAGAAAGGGACAGTCGCAATCAGCCCCAGCATTTT; CDR3: CASSQERDSRNQPQHF; D: TRBD1; V: TRBV4-2; size: -; J: TRBJ1-5
DNA: TGCAGTGCTCGATGGGGTGGGGGAGCTTTCTTT; CDR3: CSARWGGGAFF; D: -; V: TRBV20-1; size: -; J: TRBJ1-1
DNA: TGTGCCAGCGAGGCGGACAGGTCTCACGGCTACACCTTC; CDR3: CASEADRSHGYTF; D: TRBD1; V: TRBV2; size: -; J: TRBJ1-2
DNA: TGTGCCAGCTCACCACCGTATAGCAATCAGCCCCAGCATTTT; CDR3: CASSPPYSNQPQHF; D: -; V: TRBV18; size: -; J: TRBJ1-5
DNA: TGTGCCAGCAGTTTACGACAGATGGTCTGGGGTACAGATACGCAGTATTTT; CDR3: CASSLRQMVWGTDTQYF; D: -; V: TRBV27; size: -; J: TRBJ2-3
DNA: TGTGCCAGCAGCCCAGTAGGCACGAACACTGAAGCTTTCTTT; CDR3: CASSPVGTNTEAFF; D: -; V: TRBV5-4; size: -; J: TRBJ1-1
DNA: TGTGCCAGCAGCTTCCAGGGGACCCCCTACGAGCAGTACTTC; CDR3: CASSFQGTPYEQYF; D: -; V: TRBV7-9; size: -; J: TRBJ2-7
DNA: TGTGCCAGCAGCTTAGGAGAAGCTGGCTACACCTTC; CDR3: CASSLGEAGYTF; D: -; V: TRBV7-8; size: -; J: TRBJ1-2
DNA: TGTGCCAGCAGCAAGGGGACAGCGAACACTGAAGCTTTCTTT; CDR3: CASSKGTANTEAFF; D: TRBD1; V: TRBV11-3; size: once; J: TRBJ1-1
DNA: TGCGCCAGCAGCCGGGAAGGGACACCTAATCAGCCCCAGCATTTT; CDR3: CASSREGTPNQPQHF; D: -; V: TRBV5-1; size: -; J: TRBJ1-5
DNA: TGTGCCAGCAGCTTAGCGGGGGAGACCCAGTACTTC; CDR3: CASSLAGETQYF; D: TRBD2; V: TRBV5-8; size: -; J: TRBJ2-5
DNA: TGTGCCAGCAGTTTATCAAACGGGAGGGGCTACAATGAGCAGTTCTTC; CDR3: CASSLSNGRGYNEQFF; D: TRBD2; V: TRBV27; size: large; J: TRBJ2-1
DNA: TGTGCCAGCAGCGCCCGACCCGGGACAAACTCCTACGAGCAGTACTTC; CDR3: CASSARPGTNSYEQYF; D: -; V: TRBV9; size: -; J: TRBJ2-7
DNA: TGTGCCAGCAGTTCTACAGGGCTAGCCAAAAACATTCAGTACTTC; CDR3: CASSSTGLAKNIQYF; D: -; V: TRBV6-5; size: -; J: TRBJ2-4
DNA: TGTGCCAGCAGTATGGGTACTGGAAACACCATATATTTT; CDR3: CASSMGTGNTIYF; D: -; V: TRBV2; size: -; J: TRBJ1-3
DNA: TGCGCCAGCAGTCGGGACAAACCGGGTGATACGCAGTATTTT; CDR3: CASSRDKPGDTQYF; D: -; V: TRBV5-1; size: -; J: TRBJ2-3
DNA: TGTGCCAGCACCTCAGGGGGAGGGCCCCCCTACGAGCAGTACTTC; CDR3: CASTSGGGPPYEQYF; D: -; V: TRBV28; size: -; J: TRBJ2-7
DNA: TGTGCCAGCAGCTTGACACTCGGGGGGGGACACACCGGGGAGCTGTTTTTT; CDR3: CASSLTLGGGHTGELFF; D: TRBD2; V: TRBV5-6; size: -; J: TRBJ2-2
DNA: TGTGCCAGCAGCTCCGGCCCTAGGAAGTATTTT; CDR3: CASSSGPRKYF; D: -; V: TRBV11-2; size: -; J: TRBJ2-3
DNA: TGTGCCAGCAGCCAAGATGGGACAGGGGTGACCGGGGAGCTGTTTTTT; CDR3: CASSQDGTGVTGELFF; D: TRBD1; V: TRBV4-2; size: -; J: TRBJ2-2
DNA: TGCGCCAGCAGCCAAGATGGGGCCCGTAGGAAAGCGGGGGGCTCGAATGAGCAGTTCTTC; CDR3: CASSQDGARRKAGGSNEQFF; D: TRBD2; V: TRBV4-1; size: -; J: TRBJ2-1
DNA: TGTGCCAGCAGCTTGGGGGTCTCCTACGAGCAGTACTTC; CDR3: CASSLGVSYEQYF; D: -; V: TRBV5-4; size: few; J: TRBJ2-7
DNA: TGCGCCAGCAGTCCCCCCCCCGCCCCCTACGAGCAGTACTTC; CDR3: CASSPPPAPYEQYF; D: -; V: TRBV23-1; size: once; J: TRBJ2-7
DNA: TGTGCCAGCAGTCCCAATGGTCGAGGCACTGAAGCTTTCTTT; CDR3: CASSPNGRGTEAFF; D: -; V: TRBV5-4; size: few; J: TRBJ1-1
DNA: TGTGCCATCAGTGACCGGACTAGCTCCTACAATGAGCAGTTCTTC; CDR3: CAISDRTSSYNEQFF; D: TRBD2; V: TRBV10-3; size: once; J: TRBJ2-1
DNA: TGTGCCAGCAGCTTCAGTTCCTCTGGGGCCAACGTCCTGACTTTC; CDR3: CASSFSSSGANVLTF; D: -; V: TRBV11-1; size: -; J: TRBJ2-6
DNA: TGTGCCAGCAGTGACAGGGCTCACGGGGAGCTGTTTTTT; CDR3: CASSDRAHGELFF; D: -; V: TRBV6-4; size: -; J: TRBJ2-2
DNA: TGTGCCAGCAGCTCCAGACGGGAGCAGTACTTC; CDR3: CASSSRREQYF; D: -; V: TRBV5-6; size: few; J: TRBJ2-7
DNA: TGCGCCAGCAGCCCGCCTGACCAGGGAGGCACTGAAGCTTTCTTT; CDR3: CASSPPDQGGTEAFF; D: -; V: TRBV5-1; size: -; J: TRBJ1-1
DNA: TGTGCCAGCAGTGAACAGGGCAATCAGCCCCAGCATTTT; CDR3: CASSEQGNQPQHF; D: -; V: TRBV2; size: few; J: TRBJ1-5
DNA: TGTGCCAGCAGTCCACCTCCAGGGGTGTCCCGTCACGAGCAGTACTTC; CDR3: CASSPPPGVSRHEQYF; D: -; V: TRBV28; size: -; J: TRBJ2-7
DNA: TGTGCCAGCAGTTTCAGGGACTCGAGCTCCTACGAGCAGTACTTC; CDR3: CASSFRDSSSYEQYF; D: -; V: TRBV27; size: -; J: TRBJ2-7
DNA: TGTGCCAGCAGCCAAGATGGGACAGGACAAGAGACCCAGTACTTC; CDR3: CASSQDGTGQETQYF; D: TRBD1; V: TRBV4-2; size: -; J: TRBJ2-5
DNA: TGTGCCAGCTCACCGGACTTCCTGGTCGGCTACACCTTC; CDR3: CASSPDFLVGYTF; D: -; V: TRBV18; size: -; J: TRBJ1-2
DNA: TGTGCCAGCGATAGGGGAGAGAACAATGAGCAGTTCTTC; CDR3: CASDRGENNEQFF; D: -; V: TRBV6-1; size: -; J: TRBJ2-1
DNA: TGTGCCAGCAGTACGGGACACCCTGCAGATACGCAGTATTTT; CDR3: CASSTGHPADTQYF; D: -; V: TRBV6-5; size: -; J: TRBJ2-3
DNA: TGCGCCAGTCAGAAAGGAGGGAACACTGAAGCTTTCTTT; CDR3: CASQKGGNTEAFF; D: -; V: TRBV5-1; size: -; J: TRBJ1-1